This T cell receptor beta chain was retrieved from a study of post-analysis software for immune sequencing data. Study details: The disease courses covered relapsing-remitting, secondary progressive and progressive-relapsing multiple sclerosis.

Presence of unique molecular identifiers characterized the TCR beta cDNA libraries. The T cell input of about 0.9 to 11 million gave roughly 0.5 million cDNA molecules. TCRdb processed the PCR reads anew with MiXCR; each CDR3 protein has one entry. The sample lists under 200,000 distinct CDR3 sequences; about 30% were seen once. The germline CDR1 and CDR2 sequences are DFQATT and SNEGSKA (reference sequence). The CDR3 is 15 residues long. The V and J ends lost 5 bases and 4 bases respectively, with 21 bases between them. Whole-study results and caveats: Several TRBV segments, TRBV5-6, TRBV5-1 and TRBV20-1 among them, were found more frequent in patients than controls. Multiple sclerosis patients had significantly lower normalized Chao1 diversity than controls. F measure grouped same-batch samples tightly together.

This clonotype has a count of ten or more. Its antigen is undetermined. This rearrangement joins TRBV20-1 to TRBJ2-7; D is unclear. Sequencing was performed on blood. This clonotype was obtained from a girl under 18 with multiple sclerosis. CDR3 bases: TGCAGTGCTCAAAGCTTCGTACTATCAGATTACGAGCAGTACTTC. Its translation: CSAQSFVLSDYEQYF.